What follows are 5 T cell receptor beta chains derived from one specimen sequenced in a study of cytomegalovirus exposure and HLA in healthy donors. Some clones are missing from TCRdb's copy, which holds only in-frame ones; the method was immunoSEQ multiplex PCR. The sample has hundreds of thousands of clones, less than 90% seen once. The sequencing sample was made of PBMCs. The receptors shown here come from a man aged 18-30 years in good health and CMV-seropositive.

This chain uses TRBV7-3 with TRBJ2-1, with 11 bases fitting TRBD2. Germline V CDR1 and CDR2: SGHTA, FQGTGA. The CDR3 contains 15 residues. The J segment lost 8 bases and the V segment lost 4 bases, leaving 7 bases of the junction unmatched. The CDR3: CASSSGTSGWDEQFF. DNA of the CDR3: TGTGCCAGCAGCTCCGGGACTAGCGGATGGGATGAGCAGTTCTTC. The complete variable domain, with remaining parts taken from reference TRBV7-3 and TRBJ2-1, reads GAGVSQTPSNKVTEKGKYVELRCDPISGHTALYWYRQSLGQGPEFLIYFQGTGAADDSGLPNDRFFAVRPEGSVSTLKIQRTERGDSAVYLCASSSGTSGWDEQFFGPGTRLTVL.

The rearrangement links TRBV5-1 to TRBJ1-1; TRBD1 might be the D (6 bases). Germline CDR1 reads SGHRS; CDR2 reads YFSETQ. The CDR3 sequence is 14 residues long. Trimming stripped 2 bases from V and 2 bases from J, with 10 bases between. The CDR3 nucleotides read TGCGCCAGCAGCTTCGACAGGAGTAACACTGAAGCTTTCTTT. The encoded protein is CASSFDRSNTEAFF.

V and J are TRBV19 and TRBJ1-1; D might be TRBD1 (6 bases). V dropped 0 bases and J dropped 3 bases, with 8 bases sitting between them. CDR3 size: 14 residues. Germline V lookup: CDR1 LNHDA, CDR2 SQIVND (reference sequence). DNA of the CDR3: TGTGCCAGTAGTATAGATGGGGGCTACACTGAAGCTTTCTTT. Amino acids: CASSIDGGYTEAFF.

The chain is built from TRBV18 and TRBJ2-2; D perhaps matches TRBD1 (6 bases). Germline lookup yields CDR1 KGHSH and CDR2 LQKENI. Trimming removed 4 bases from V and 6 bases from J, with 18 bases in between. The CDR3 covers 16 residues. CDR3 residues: CASSRIPGEGPGELFF. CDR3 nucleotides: TGTGCCAGCTCACGCATCCCAGGGGAAGGGCCCGGGGAGCTGTTTTTT.

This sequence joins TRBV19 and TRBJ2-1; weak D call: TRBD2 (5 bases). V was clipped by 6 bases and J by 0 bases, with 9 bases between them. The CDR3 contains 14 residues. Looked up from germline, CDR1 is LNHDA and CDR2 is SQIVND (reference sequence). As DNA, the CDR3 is TGTGCCAGTAGAACTAGTTCCTCCTACAATGAGCAGTTCTTC. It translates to CASRTSSSYNEQFF. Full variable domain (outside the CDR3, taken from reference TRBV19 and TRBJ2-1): DGGITQSPKYLFRKEGQNVTLSCEQNLNHDAMYWYRQDPGQGLRLIYYSQIVNDFQKGDIAEGYSVSREKKESFPLTVTSAQKNPTAFYLCASRTSSSYNEQFFGPGTRLTVL.